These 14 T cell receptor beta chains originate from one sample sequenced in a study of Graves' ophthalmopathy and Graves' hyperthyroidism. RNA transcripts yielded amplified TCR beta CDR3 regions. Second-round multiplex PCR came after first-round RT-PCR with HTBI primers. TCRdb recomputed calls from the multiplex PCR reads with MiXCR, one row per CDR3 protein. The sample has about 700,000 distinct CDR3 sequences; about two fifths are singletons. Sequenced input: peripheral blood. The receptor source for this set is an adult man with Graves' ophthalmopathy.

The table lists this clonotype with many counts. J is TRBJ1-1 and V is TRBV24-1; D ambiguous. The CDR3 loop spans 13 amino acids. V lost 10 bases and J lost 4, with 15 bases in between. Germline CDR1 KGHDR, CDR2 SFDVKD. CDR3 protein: CATTNPGLTEAFF. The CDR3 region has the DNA TGTGCCACTACTAACCCGGGTCTCACTGAAGCTTTCTTT.

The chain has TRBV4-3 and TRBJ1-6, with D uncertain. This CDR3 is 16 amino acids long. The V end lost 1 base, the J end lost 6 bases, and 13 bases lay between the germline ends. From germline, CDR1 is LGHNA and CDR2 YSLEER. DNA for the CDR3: TGCGCCAGCAGCCAAGGATTCCTTAGCAGTAATTCACCCCTCCACTTT. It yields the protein CASSQGFLSSNSPLHF.

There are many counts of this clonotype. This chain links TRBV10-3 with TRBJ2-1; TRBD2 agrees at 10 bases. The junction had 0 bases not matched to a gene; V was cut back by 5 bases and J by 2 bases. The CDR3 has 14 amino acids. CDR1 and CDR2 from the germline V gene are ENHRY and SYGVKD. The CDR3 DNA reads TGTGCCATCAGTAGCGGGGGGGCCTACAATGAGCAGTTCTTC. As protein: CAISSGGAYNEQFF.

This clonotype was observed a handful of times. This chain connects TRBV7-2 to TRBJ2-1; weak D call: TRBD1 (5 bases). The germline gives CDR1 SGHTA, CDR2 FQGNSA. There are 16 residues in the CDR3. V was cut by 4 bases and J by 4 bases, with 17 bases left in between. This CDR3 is CASSSIDRVGYNEQFF. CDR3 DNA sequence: TGTGCCAGCAGCTCCATAGACAGAGTAGGATACAATGAGCAGTTCTTC.

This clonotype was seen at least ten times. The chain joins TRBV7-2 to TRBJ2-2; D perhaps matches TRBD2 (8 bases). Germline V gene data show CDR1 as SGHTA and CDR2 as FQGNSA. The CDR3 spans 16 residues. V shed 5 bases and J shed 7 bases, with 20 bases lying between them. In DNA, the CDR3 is TGTGCCAGCAGCCCGGGGGGGCGACAGGGAGGCGGGGAGCTGTTTTTT. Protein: CASSPGGRQGGGELFF.

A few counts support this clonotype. DNA for the CDR3: TGTGCCAGCAGTGGGGGCATTGAGACTGATCAGCCCCAGCATTTT. Its translation is CASSGGIETDQPQHF. The chain combines TRBV6-1 with TRBJ1-5, with D maybe TRBD1 (5 bases). Germline lookup yields CDR1 MNHNS and CDR2 SASEGT. The V gene lost 4 bases and the J gene lost 5 bases, with 15 bases spanning the gap. This CDR3 is 15 amino acids long.

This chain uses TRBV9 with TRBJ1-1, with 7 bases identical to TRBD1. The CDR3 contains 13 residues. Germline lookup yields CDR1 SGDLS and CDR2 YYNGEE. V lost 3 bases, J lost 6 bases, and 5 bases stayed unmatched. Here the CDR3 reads CASSGGGLAEAFF. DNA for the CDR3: TGTGCCAGCAGCGGAGGGGGCTTGGCTGAAGCTTTCTTT.

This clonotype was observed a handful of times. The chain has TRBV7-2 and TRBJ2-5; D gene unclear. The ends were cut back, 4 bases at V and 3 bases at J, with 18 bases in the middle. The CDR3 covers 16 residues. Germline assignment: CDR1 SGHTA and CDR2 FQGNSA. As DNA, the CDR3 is TGTGCCAGCAGCTCGCGTCCCCCGGGCGCGGAAGAGACCCAGTACTTC. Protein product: CASSSRPPGAEETQYF.

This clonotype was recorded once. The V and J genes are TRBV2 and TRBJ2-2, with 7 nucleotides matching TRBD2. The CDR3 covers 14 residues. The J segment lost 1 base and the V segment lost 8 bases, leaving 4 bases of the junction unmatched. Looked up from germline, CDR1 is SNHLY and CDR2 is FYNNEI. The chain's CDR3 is CASGTGGNTGELFF. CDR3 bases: TGTGCCAGCGGGACGGGGGGGAACACCGGGGAGCTGTTTTTT.

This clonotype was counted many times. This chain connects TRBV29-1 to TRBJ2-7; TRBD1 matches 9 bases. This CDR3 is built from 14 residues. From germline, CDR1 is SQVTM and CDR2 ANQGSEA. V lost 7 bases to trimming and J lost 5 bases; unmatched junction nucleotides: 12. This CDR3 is CSAAGGDRVHEQYF. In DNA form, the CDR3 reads TGCAGCGCCGCCGGTGGGGACAGGGTACACGAGCAGTACTTC.

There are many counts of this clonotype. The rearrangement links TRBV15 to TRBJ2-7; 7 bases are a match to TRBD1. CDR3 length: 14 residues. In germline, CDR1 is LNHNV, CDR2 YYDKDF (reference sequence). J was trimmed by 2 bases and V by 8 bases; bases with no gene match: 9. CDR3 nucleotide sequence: TGTGCCACCGGGACAGCCCTTAATACCTACGAGCAGTACTTC. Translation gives CATGTALNTYEQYF.

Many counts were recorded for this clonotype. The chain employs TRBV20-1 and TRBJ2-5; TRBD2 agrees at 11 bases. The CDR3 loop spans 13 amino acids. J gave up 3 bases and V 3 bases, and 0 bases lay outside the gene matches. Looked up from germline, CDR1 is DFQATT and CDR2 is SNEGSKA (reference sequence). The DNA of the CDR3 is TGCAGTGCTAGGACTAGCGGGAAAGAGACCCAGTACTTC. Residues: CSARTSGKETQYF.

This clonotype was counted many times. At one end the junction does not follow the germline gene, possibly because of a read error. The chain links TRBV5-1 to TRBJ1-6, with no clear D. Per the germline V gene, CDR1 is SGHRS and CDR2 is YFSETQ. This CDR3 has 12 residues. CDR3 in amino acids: CASSLVDSPLHF. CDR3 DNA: TGTGCCAGCAGCTTGGTAGATTCACCCCTCCACTTT.

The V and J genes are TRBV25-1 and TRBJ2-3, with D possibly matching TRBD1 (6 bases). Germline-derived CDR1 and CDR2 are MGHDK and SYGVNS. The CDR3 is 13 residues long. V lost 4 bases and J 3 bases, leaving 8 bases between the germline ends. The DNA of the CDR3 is TGTGCCAGCAGTGCGACAGGAACAGATACGCAGTATTTT. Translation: CASSATGTDTQYF.